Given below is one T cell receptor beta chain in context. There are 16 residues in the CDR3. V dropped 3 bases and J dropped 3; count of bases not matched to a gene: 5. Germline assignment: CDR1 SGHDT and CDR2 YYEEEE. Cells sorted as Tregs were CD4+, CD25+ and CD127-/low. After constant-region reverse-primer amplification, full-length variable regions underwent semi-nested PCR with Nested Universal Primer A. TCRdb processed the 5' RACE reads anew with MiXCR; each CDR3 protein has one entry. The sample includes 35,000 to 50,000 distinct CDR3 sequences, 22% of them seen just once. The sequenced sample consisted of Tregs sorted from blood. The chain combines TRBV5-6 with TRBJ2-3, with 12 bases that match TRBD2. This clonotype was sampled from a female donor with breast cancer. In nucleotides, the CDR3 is TGTGCCAGCAGCTCTGCTAGCGGGAGGGGTACAGATACGCAGTATTTT. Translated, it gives CASSSASGRGTDTQYF.